The 31 T cell receptor beta chains in this list originate from one sample, sequenced in a study of blood T cell repertoires in COVID-19. TCRdb keeps only in-frame clones here, not all; method: immunoSEQ multiplex PCR. Of 120,000 to 150,000 clones listed, 85% to 90% are singletons. The sample consisted of PBMCs or T cells enriched from blood (not recorded which). The receptors originated from a woman aged 25 to 45 with acute COVID-19.

This chain joins TRBV9 and TRBJ1-4; a possible D gene is TRBD1 (5 bases). The V end was cut by 0 bases, the J end by 4 bases, with 10 bases between. This CDR3 has 15 residues. Germline CDR1 SGDLS, CDR2 YYNGEE. CDR3 DNA: TGTGCCAGCAGCGTAGCAGGGATACGTAATGAAAAACTGTTTTTT. Translating gives CASSVAGIRNEKLFF.

The genes are TRBV10-3 and TRBJ2-6, with TRBD1 identical over 10 bases. V shed 6 bases, J shed 2 bases, and the junction held 4 bases outside the gene matches. There are 16 residues in the CDR3. Germline values: CDR1 ENHRY, CDR2 SYGVKD. The CDR3 sequence is CAISRQGAPGANVLTF. DNA for the CDR3: TGTGCCATCAGCCGACAGGGGGCGCCTGGGGCCAACGTCCTGACTTTC.

The genes are TRBV5-5 and TRBJ1-6; D might be TRBD1 (6 bases). Germline V gives CDR1 SGHKS, CDR2 YYEKEE (reference sequence). V was clipped by 2 bases and J by 0 bases, with 9 bases between them. CDR3 size: 16 residues. The CDR3 DNA reads TGTGCCAGCAGCTTTGACAGGAGCTCCTATAATTCACCCCTCCACTTT. This translates into CASSFDRSSYNSPLHF.

This chain joins TRBV27 and TRBJ2-1; 9 nucleotides match TRBD2. J was trimmed by 4 bases and V by 2 bases; bases with no gene match: 6. The CDR3 is 16 residues long. The V gene's germline CDR1 is MNHEY and CDR2 SMNVEV (reference sequence). For the CDR3, the DNA is TGTGCCAGCAGTTTAACAATGACTAGCGGTTACAATGAGCAGTTCTTC. This encodes CASSLTMTSGYNEQFF.

The chain links TRBV4-1 to TRBJ2-7; D is perhaps TRBD1 (7 bases). Germline CDR1 MGHRA, CDR2 YSYEKL. The length of the CDR3 is 15 residues. Trimming pared 3 bases from V and 3 bases from J, leaving 15 bases between. CDR3 coding DNA: TGCGCCAGCAGCCAGACAGGGAGGAAGAACTACGAGCAGTACTTC. It translates to CASSQTGRKNYEQYF.

The chain joins TRBV5-3 to TRBJ2-3; the match to TRBD1 covers 12 bases. TRBV5-3 is an ORF for which the function is uncertain. The CDR3 runs 16 residues. Trimming took 3 bases from V and 4 from J; bases not matched to a gene: 6. CDR3 residues: CARSSLRDRGPDTQYF. The CDR3 DNA reads as TGTGCCAGAAGCTCCCTCCGGGACAGGGGGCCAGATACGCAGTATTTT.

The chain combines TRBV28 with TRBJ2-7; 13 bases are shared with TRBD2. Trimming cost V 3 bases and J 5 bases; bases outside gene matches: 4. The germline CDR1 and CDR2 sequences are MDHEN and SYDVKM. This CDR3 has 15 amino acids. Written as DNA, the CDR3 is TGTGCCAGCAGTTTTAGGACTAGCGGGAGAAACGAGCAGTACTTC. Translation gives CASSFRTSGRNEQYF.

The rearrangement joins TRBV4-3 to TRBJ1-5; D is ambiguous. Germline CDR1 reads LGHNA; CDR2 reads YSLEER. The CDR3 loop spans 13 amino acids. V was pared by 0 bases and J by 4 bases, with 4 bases between. The CDR3 protein is CASSQDRNQPQHF. CDR3 coding DNA: TGCGCCAGCAGCCAAGACAGAAATCAGCCCCAGCATTTT.

This clone was seen a single time. This rearrangement joins TRBV5-8 to TRBJ1-3; D is perhaps TRBD1 (5 bases). With 0 bases removed from V and 0 bases from J, the gap between germline ends came to 10 bases. Germline V gene sequence: CDR1 SGHTS, CDR2 YDEGEE. The CDR3 contains 16 residues. The DNA for the CDR3 is TGTGCCAGCAGCTTGGAACAGGTTGGCTCTGGAAACACCATATATTTT. This sequence encodes CASSLEQVGSGNTIYF.

The chain joins TRBV12-3 or TRBV12-4 to TRBJ1-1; D unresolved. Between the trimmed V and J ends, which lost 3 bases and 10 bases, there was a span of 15 bases. CDR3 length: 13 amino acids. Here the CDR3 DNA reads TGTGCCAGCAGTTTGTCCTTTTTATCGGGAGCTTTCTTT. Its translation: CASSLSFLSGAFF.

This chain uses TRBV29-1 with TRBJ2-7; D gene ambiguous. The CDR3 totals 11 residues. Trimming cost V 7 bases and J 0 bases, with 7 bases left between them. The germline CDR1 and CDR2 sequences are SQVTM and ANQGSEA. CDR3 in amino acids: CSAHSSYEQYF. In DNA, the CDR3 is TGCAGCGCCCACAGCTCCTACGAGCAGTACTTC.

The V gene is TRBV15, the J gene TRBJ2-7, with TRBD1 matching 7 bases. Germline V gene lookup returns CDR1 LNHNV and CDR2 YYDKDF (reference sequence). Trimming removed 0 bases from V and 0 bases from J; junction bases left unmatched: 5. The length of the CDR3 is 16 residues. The CDR3 bases are TGTGCCACCAGCAGAGATCTCGGACAGGCCTCCTACGAGCAGTACTTC. The encoded protein is CATSRDLGQASYEQYF.

The chain carries TRBV2 and TRBJ1-1, with TRBD1 as a possible D gene (5 bases). The CDR3 length is 14 residues. The germline gives CDR1 SNHLY, CDR2 FYNNEI. Between the trimmed V and J ends, which lost 6 bases and 3 bases, there was a span of 14 bases. The CDR3: CASRLTDKYTEAFF. The CDR3 bases are TGTGCCAGCAGATTGACAGATAAGTACACTGAAGCTTTCTTT.

This clone appeared many times. V and J are TRBV25-1 and TRBJ1-2, with TRBD1 matching 7 bases. This CDR3 is built from 14 residues. Germline CDR1 MGHDK, CDR2 SYGVNS. With V trimmed by 4 bases and J by 4 bases, 6 bases remained unmatched. The CDR3 nucleotides read TGTGCCAGCAGTGCCCGGGGGACAGTCTATGGCTACACCTTC. This translates into CASSARGTVYGYTF.

This rearrangement joins TRBV6-4 to TRBJ2-1; 16 bases are shared with TRBD2. The germline V gene encodes CDR1 MRHNA and CDR2 SNTAGT. With 3 bases clipped from V and 8 bases from J, the junction kept 1 base outside the gene matches. There are 15 residues in the CDR3. As DNA, the CDR3 is TGTGCCAGCAGTGAGGGACTAGCGGGAGGGGATGAGCAGTTCTTC. Encoded protein: CASSEGLAGGDEQFF.

The CDR3 reads CAAAAYKRRGQGMNTEAFF. As DNA, the CDR3 is TGTGCCGCGGCGGCCTACAAGCGGAGAGGACAGGGAATGAACACTGAAGCTTTCTTT. The V and J genes are TRBV10-3 and TRBJ1-1; TRBD1 matches 8 bases. Looked up from germline, CDR1 is ENHRY and CDR2 is SYGVKD. Germline trimming cut 11 bases from V and 0 bases from J; bases unmatched to any gene: 23. This CDR3 has 19 amino acids.

The chain carries TRBV7-2 and TRBJ2-7; possible D gene TRBD1, 5 bases. V was shortened by 5 bases and J by 0 bases, with 14 bases between the two germline ends. Germline assignment: CDR1 SGHTA and CDR2 FQGNSA. The length of the CDR3 is 15 residues. The CDR3 reads CASSPRFQGSYEQYF. CDR3 in DNA: TGTGCCAGCAGCCCCCGCTTTCAGGGCTCCTACGAGCAGTACTTC.

The chain is built from TRBV13 and TRBJ2-7, with D possibly matching TRBD1 (6 bases). V was pared by 5 bases and J by 6 bases, with 14 bases between. CDR3 length: 13 residues. Looked up from germline, CDR1 is PRHDT and CDR2 is FYEKMQ (reference sequence). In DNA form, the CDR3 reads TGTGCCAGCAGCCGTGGGCAGGGGTTCGAGCAGTACTTC. Its protein product is CASSRGQGFEQYF.

This clone came up a few times. This chain's CDR3 is CASSFLMFRDRRNATNEKLFF. The DNA for the CDR3 is TGTGCCAGCAGTTTTCTGATGTTTCGCGACAGAAGAAATGCAACTAATGAAAAACTGTTTTTT. J is TRBJ1-4 and V is TRBV28, with a tentative D call TRBD1 (5 bases). Germline values: CDR1 MDHEN, CDR2 SYDVKM. CDR3 length equals 21 residues. The V gene lost 3 bases and the J gene lost 0 bases, with 26 bases spanning the gap.

V gene TRBV7-9 combines with J gene TRBJ2-7; TRBD2 might be the D (6 bases). Trimming removed 4 bases from V and 5 bases from J, with 24 bases in between. Looked up from germline, CDR1 is SEHNR and CDR2 is FQNEAQ (reference sequence). The CDR3 is 17 residues long. The CDR3 coding sequence is TGTGCCAGCAGCTATGACCGGGGGAGCTCCTACTTCAACGAGCAGTACTTC. Translation gives CASSYDRGSSYFNEQYF.

The chain links TRBV29-1 to TRBJ1-2, with TRBD1 identical over 7 bases. CDR1 and CDR2 from the germline V gene are SQVTM and ANQGSEA. This CDR3 region has 15 residues. V shed 0 bases, J shed 6 bases, and the junction held 10 bases outside the gene matches. CDR3 DNA sequence: TGCAGCGTTGAAGAGGGAATTTACAGGGGAAATGGCTACACCTTC. This gives the protein CSVEEGIYRGNGYTF.

The gene calls are TRBV28 and TRBJ1-1; D is ambiguous. Trimming removed 5 bases from V and 4 bases from J, with 17 bases in between. This CDR3 has 15 amino acids. Germline lookup yields CDR1 MDHEN and CDR2 SYDVKM. CDR3 loop: CASSATRRGVTEAFF. In DNA form, the CDR3 reads TGTGCCAGCAGTGCTACCCGTCGGGGTGTCACTGAAGCTTTCTTT.

This chain links TRBV7-8 with TRBJ1-3; D uncertain. The length of the CDR3 is 16 residues. V was pared by 2 bases and J by 1 base, with 12 bases between. Germline lookup yields CDR1 SGHVS and CDR2 FQNEAQ. The CDR3 bases are TGTGCCAGCAGCTTACAGTCCGCTTTGTCTGGAAACACCATATATTTT. Translation: CASSLQSALSGNTIYF. The full variable domain, with the rest looked up from reference TRBV7-8 and TRBJ1-3, is GAGVSQSPRYKVAKRGQDVALRCDPISGHVSLFWYQQALGQGPEFLTYFQNEAQLDKSGLPSDRFFAERPEGSVSTLKIQRTQQEDSAVYLCASSLQSALSGNTIYFGEGSWLTVV.

V is TRBV6-5 and J is TRBJ2-1; TRBD2 aligns across 7 bases. The germline gives CDR1 MNHEY, CDR2 SVGAGI. This CDR3 region has 12 residues. Trimming at V came to 8 bases and at J to 6 bases, leaving 4 bases not matched to a gene. The CDR3 here is CASGPGGNEQFF. The DNA for the CDR3 is TGTGCCAGCGGACCGGGGGGCAATGAGCAGTTCTTC.

The chain recombines TRBV29-1 with TRBJ1-2, with D perhaps TRBD1 (5 bases). CDR3 length equals 13 residues. Germline CDR1 and CDR2: SQVTM and ANQGSEA. V was pared by 1 base and J by 6 bases, with 12 bases between. The CDR3 DNA reads TGCAGCGTTGAAGGGTTGGCGGGGGATGGCTACACCTTC. Its protein is CSVEGLAGDGYTF.

The V and J genes are TRBV7-2 and TRBJ1-3; TRBD1 might be the D (5 bases). The CDR3 covers 16 residues. Trimming took 5 bases from V and 4 from J, leaving 18 bases between them. CDR1 SGHTA and CDR2 FQGNSA come from the germline V gene. This CDR3 reads CASSPQGQGSGNTIYF. CDR3 nucleotides: TGTGCCAGCAGCCCCCAAGGGCAGGGATCCGGAAACACCATATATTTT.

The chain recombines TRBV20-1 with TRBJ2-5; 12 nucleotides line up with TRBD2. V was clipped by 3 bases and J by 5 bases; unmatched bases: 10. CDR1 DFQATT and CDR2 SNEGSKA come from the germline V gene (reference sequence). The CDR3 is made up of 16 amino acids. In DNA form, the CDR3 reads TGCAGTGCTAGTGCGACTAGCGGGAGTCTTTGGGAGACCCAGTACTTC. Translation gives CSASATSGSLWETQYF.

The gene calls are TRBV6-4 and TRBJ1-1, with a weak D call TRBD1 (6 bases). This CDR3 has 15 residues. Trimming took 6 bases from V and 0 from J, leaving 14 bases between them. The germline V gene encodes CDR1 MRHNA and CDR2 SNTAGT. In nucleotides, the CDR3 is TGTGCCAGCAGAACCCAGGGGACCATGAACACTGAAGCTTTCTTT. Translated: CASRTQGTMNTEAFF.

The J gene is TRBJ2-3, the V gene TRBV6-5; tentative D call: TRBD2 (5 bases). The ends were cut back, 7 bases at V and 1 base at J, with 15 bases in the middle. Looked up from germline, CDR1 is MNHEY and CDR2 is SVGAGI. The CDR3 has 15 amino acids. The CDR3 DNA sequence: TGTGCCAGCAAAGAGCGATTCGGGGGCACAGATACGCAGTATTTT. Residues: CASKERFGGTDTQYF.

The CDR3 nucleotides read TGCGCCAGCAGCCAAGCTCGCCAGGAATCCTACGAGCAGTACTTC. Its translation: CASSQARQESYEQYF. The rearrangement links TRBV4-3 to TRBJ2-7; no firm D call. Trimming took off 1 base at V and 1 base at J, with 11 bases between the two ends. Per germline, CDR1 LGHNA and CDR2 YSLEER. The CDR3 extends over 15 amino acids.

The chain links TRBV18 to TRBJ2-7, with TRBD1 as a possible D gene (6 bases). Germline CDR1 reads KGHSH; CDR2 reads LQKENI. V was clipped by 2 bases and J by 1 base, with 9 bases between them. The CDR3 contains 14 residues. The CDR3 DNA sequence: TGTGCCAGCTCACCAACAGGGAAATCCTACGAGCAGTACTTC. Residues: CASSPTGKSYEQYF.